A single sample is the source of the 10 T cell receptor beta chains below, sequenced in a study of shared clonotypes between healthy human individuals. Repertoires were generated with immunoSEQ multiplex PCR, while TCRdb's copy carries only in-frame clones and drops some. The sample yields 950,000 to 1,100,000 clones, about 75% seen once. The material sequenced was memory CD4+ T cells sorted from blood. Subset described: CD45RA-negative fraction. The receptor source for this set is a young man in good health.

This clone was detected ten times or more. The V gene is TRBV28, the J gene TRBJ2-3, with 9 bases aligning to TRBD1. Germline V gene lookup returns CDR1 MDHEN and CDR2 SYDVKM. The CDR3 spans 15 residues. The ends lost 5 bases at V and 5 bases at J; junction bases unmatched: 8. The CDR3 region has the DNA TGTGCCAGCAGTCTATCGGACAGGGGACTAGATACGCAGTATTTT. It encodes CASSLSDRGLDTQYF.

The chain has TRBV7-3 and TRBJ2-2; maybe TRBD2 (6 bases). Per germline, CDR1 SGHTA and CDR2 FQGTGA. Trimming removed 5 bases from V and 2 bases from J, with 21 bases in between. The CDR3 consists of 18 residues. The DNA for the CDR3 is TGTGCCAGCAGCCCCTCCGCTCGGGGGATCCTAAACACCGGGGAGCTGTTTTTT. This encodes CASSPSARGILNTGELFF. The full variable domain, with the rest looked up from reference TRBV7-3 and TRBJ2-2, is GAGVSQTPSNKVTEKGKYVELRCDPISGHTALYWYRQSLGQGPEFLIYFQGTGAADDSGLPNDRFFAVRPEGSVSTLKIQRTERGDSAVYLCASSPSARGILNTGELFFGEGSRLTVL.

The gene calls are TRBV4-1 and TRBJ1-6; 9 bases fit TRBD1. V shed 4 bases, J shed 0 bases, and the junction held 13 bases outside the gene matches. The CDR3 sequence is 20 residues long. CDR1 MGHRA and CDR2 YSYEKL come from the germline V gene. The CDR3 sequence: CASSREPRDRARSYNSPLHF. The DNA for the CDR3 is TGCGCCAGCAGCCGAGAACCCCGGGACAGGGCACGCTCCTATAATTCACCCCTCCACTTT.

The rearrangement links TRBV10-3 to TRBJ2-6; D may be TRBD1 (6 bases). Trimming left V 3 bases short and J 2 bases short, with 8 bases between. Per the germline V gene, CDR1 is ENHRY and CDR2 is SYGVKD. The CDR3 has 15 residues. The CDR3, as DNA: TGTGCCATCAGTGAAGAGGGGGCTGGGGCCAACGTCCTGACTTTC. Translated: CAISEEGAGANVLTF.

The V and J genes are TRBV28 and TRBJ2-7; possibly TRBD2 for D (6 bases). Between the trimmed V and J ends, which lost 8 bases and 9 bases, there was a span of 29 bases. This CDR3 region has 16 residues. Germline V lookup: CDR1 MDHEN, CDR2 SYDVKM. The CDR3 loop is CASSGGGARGIVGQYF. CDR3 nucleotides: TGTGCCAGCTCTGGTGGAGGGGCGCGGGGAATCGTAGGGCAGTACTTC.

This clone has only one observation. The sample has other DNA sequences that encode this CDR3 too. The chain has TRBV18 and TRBJ2-5; D possibly uses TRBD1 or TRBD2 (5 bases each). The V end lost 3 bases, the J end lost 2 bases, and 10 bases lay between the germline ends. Germline values: CDR1 KGHSH, CDR2 LQKENI. The length of the CDR3 is 14 residues. CDR3 sequence: CASSPGRTQETQYF. The CDR3 region has the DNA TGTGCCAGCTCACCGGGACGGACTCAAGAGACCCAGTACTTC.

This chain's CDR3 is CASRDWTGNEQFF. CDR3 nucleotide sequence: TGTGCCAGCAGAGATTGGACAGGGAATGAGCAGTTCTTC. The chain employs TRBV6-1 and TRBJ2-1; TRBD1 matches 8 bases. Germline loops: CDR1 MNHNS, CDR2 SASEGT. The V and J ends lost 6 bases and 7 bases, in that order; junction bases with no gene match: 5. The CDR3 runs 13 residues.

V is TRBV6-5 and J is TRBJ2-6, with 7 bases matching TRBD1. CDR3 length equals 15 residues. Looked up from germline, CDR1 is MNHEY and CDR2 is SVGAGI. The trim removed 9 bases at V and 1 base at J, leaving 6 bases unmatched. In DNA, the CDR3 is TGTGCCAGTACAGGGGACCTTTCTGGGGCCAACGTCCTGACTTTC. Translation: CASTGDLSGANVLTF.

V usage is TRBV28 and J usage is TRBJ1-4; D not resolved. The V end was cut by 6 bases, the J end by 0 bases, with 8 bases between. Germline CDR1 reads MDHEN; CDR2 reads SYDVKM. There are 14 residues in the CDR3. CDR3 DNA sequence: TGTGCCAGCAGCCACCCTACAACTAATGAAAAACTGTTTTTT. Protein sequence: CASSHPTTNEKLFF.

Only one count was recorded for this clone. The chain is built from TRBV5-1 and TRBJ2-3, with 11 bases aligning to TRBD2. V shed 2 bases and J 5 bases; nucleotides not matched to a gene: 4. Germline-derived CDR1 and CDR2 are SGHRS and YFSETQ. The CDR3 is made up of 15 amino acids. CDR3 sequence (DNA): TGCGCCAGCAGCTTTACTAGCGGGAGTATAGATACGCAGTATTTT. Amino acid sequence: CASSFTSGSIDTQYF. Full variable domain (rest looked up from reference TRBV5-1 and TRBJ2-3): KAGVTQTPRYLIKTRGQQVTLSCSPISGHRSVSWYQQTPGQGLQFLFEYFSETQRNKGNFPGRFSGRQFSNSRSEMNVSTLELGDSALYLCASSFTSGSIDTQYFGPGTRLTVL.